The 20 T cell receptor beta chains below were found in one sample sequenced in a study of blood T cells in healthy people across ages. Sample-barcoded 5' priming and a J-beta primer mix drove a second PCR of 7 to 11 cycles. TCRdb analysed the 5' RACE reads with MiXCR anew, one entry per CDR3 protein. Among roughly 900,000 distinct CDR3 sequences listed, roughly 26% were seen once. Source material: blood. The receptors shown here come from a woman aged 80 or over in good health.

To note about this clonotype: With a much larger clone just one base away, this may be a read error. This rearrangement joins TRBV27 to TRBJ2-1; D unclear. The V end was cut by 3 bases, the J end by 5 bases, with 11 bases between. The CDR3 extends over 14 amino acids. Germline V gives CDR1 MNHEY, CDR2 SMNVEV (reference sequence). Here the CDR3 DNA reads TGTGCCAGCAGTTTGGGCGACATTAACAATGAGCAGTTCTTC. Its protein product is CASSLGDINNEQFF.

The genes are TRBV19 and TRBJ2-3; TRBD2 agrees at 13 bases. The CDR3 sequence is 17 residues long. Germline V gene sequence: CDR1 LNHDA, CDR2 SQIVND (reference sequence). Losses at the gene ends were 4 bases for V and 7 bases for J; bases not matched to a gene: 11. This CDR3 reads CASSTAPLAGGPNTQYF. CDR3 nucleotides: TGTGCCAGTAGTACCGCCCCACTAGCGGGGGGGCCAAATACGCAGTATTTT.

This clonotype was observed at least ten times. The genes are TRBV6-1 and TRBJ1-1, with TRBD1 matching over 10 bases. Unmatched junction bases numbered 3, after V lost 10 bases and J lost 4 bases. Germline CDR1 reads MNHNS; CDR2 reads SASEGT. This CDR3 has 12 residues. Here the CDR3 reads CATTGGSTEAFF. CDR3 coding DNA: TGTGCCACGACAGGGGGCAGCACTGAAGCTTTCTTT.

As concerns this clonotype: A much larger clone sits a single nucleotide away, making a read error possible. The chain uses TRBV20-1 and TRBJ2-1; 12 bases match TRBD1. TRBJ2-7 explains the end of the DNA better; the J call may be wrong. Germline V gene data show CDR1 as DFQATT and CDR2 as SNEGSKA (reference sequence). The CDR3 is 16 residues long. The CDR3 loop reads CSARPGTGGAYNEQYF. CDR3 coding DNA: TGCAGTGCTAGACCCGGGACAGGGGGCGCATACAATGAGCAGTACTTC.

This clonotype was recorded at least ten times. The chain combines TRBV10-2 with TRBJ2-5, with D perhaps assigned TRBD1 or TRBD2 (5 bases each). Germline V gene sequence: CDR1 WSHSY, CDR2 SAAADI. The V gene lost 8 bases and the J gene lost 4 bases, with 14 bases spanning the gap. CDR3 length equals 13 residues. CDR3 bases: TGCGCCAGCTTCGGGACCCTTACAGAGACCCAGTACTTC. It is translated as CASFGTLTETQYF.

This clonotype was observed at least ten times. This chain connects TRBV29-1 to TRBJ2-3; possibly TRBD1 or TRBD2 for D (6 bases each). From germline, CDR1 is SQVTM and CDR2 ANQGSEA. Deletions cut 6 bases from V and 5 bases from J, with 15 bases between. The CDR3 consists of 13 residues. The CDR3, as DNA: TGCAGCGTGGAGGGGGTAGCACGAGATACGCAGTATTTT. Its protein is CSVEGVARDTQYF.

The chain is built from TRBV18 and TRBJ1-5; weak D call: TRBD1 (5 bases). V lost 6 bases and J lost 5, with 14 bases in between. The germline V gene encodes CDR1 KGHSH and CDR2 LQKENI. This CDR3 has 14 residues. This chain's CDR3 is CASSPTSRDQPQHF. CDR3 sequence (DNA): TGTGCCAGCTCCCCAACTAGCAGGGATCAGCCCCAGCATTTT. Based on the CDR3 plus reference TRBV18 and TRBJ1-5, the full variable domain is NAGVMQNPRHLVRRRGQEARLRCSPMKGHSHVYWYRQLPEEGLKFMVYLQKENIIDESGMPKERFSAEFPKEGPSILRIQQVVRGDSAAYFCASSPTSRDQPQHFGDGTRLSIL.

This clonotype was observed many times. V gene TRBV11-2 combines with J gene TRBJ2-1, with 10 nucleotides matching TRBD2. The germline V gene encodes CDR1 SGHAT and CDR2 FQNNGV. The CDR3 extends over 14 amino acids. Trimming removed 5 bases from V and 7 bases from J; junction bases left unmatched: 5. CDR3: CASSAAGGPNEQFF. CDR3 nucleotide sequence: TGTGCCAGCAGCGCAGCGGGGGGGCCTAATGAGCAGTTCTTC.

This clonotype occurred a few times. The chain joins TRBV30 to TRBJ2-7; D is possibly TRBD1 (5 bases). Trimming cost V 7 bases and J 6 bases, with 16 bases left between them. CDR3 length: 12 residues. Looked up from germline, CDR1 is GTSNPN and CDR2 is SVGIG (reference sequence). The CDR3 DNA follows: TGTGCCTCTGGAGTGGGGCTCGGCGAGCAGTACTTC. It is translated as CASGVGLGEQYF. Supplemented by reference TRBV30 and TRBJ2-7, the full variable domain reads SQTIHQWPATLVQPVGSPLSLECTVEGTSNPNLYWYRQAAGRGLQLLFYSVGIGQISSEVPQNLSASRPQDRQFILSSKKLLLSDSGFYLCASGVGLGEQYFGPGTRLTVT.

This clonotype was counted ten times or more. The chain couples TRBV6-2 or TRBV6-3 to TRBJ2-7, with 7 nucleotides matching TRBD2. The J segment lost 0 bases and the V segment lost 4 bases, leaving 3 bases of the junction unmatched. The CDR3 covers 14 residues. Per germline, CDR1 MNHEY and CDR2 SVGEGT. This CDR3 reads CASSWGGVSYEQYF. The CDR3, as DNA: TGTGCCAGCAGTTGGGGGGGTGTCTCCTACGAGCAGTACTTC.

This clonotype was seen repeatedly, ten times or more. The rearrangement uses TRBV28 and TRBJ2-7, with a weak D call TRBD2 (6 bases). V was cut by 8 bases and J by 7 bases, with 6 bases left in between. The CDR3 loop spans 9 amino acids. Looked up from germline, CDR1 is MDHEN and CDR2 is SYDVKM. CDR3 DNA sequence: TGTGCCAGCGGGAGGGAGCAGTACTTC. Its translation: CASGREQYF.

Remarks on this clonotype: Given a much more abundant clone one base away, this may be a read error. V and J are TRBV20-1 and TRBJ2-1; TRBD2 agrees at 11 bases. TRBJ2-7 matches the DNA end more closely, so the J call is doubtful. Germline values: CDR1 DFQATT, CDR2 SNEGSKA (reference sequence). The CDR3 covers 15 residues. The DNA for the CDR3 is TGCAGTGCTAGAGTCGGTAGCGGGGGGGACAATGAGCAGTACTTC. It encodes CSARVGSGGDNEQYF.

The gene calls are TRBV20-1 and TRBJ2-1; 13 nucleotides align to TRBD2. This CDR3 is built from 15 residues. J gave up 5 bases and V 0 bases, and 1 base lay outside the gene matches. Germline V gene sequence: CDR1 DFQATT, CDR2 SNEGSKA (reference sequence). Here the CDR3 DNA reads TGCAGTGCTAGAGACGGACTAGCGGGAGACAATGAGCAGTTCTTC. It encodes CSARDGLAGDNEQFF.

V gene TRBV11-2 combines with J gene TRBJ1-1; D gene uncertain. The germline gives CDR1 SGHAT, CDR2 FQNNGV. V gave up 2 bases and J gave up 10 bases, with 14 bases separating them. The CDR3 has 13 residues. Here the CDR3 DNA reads TGTGCCAGCAGCTTAAATTTGGTGTCCGGAGCTTTCTTT. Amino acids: CASSLNLVSGAFF.

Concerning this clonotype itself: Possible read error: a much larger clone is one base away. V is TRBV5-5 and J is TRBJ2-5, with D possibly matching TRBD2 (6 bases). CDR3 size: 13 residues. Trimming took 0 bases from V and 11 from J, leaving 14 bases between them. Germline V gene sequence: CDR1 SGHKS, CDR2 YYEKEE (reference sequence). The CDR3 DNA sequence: TGTGCCAGCAGCTTGGTTAGCGGAGAAGAGCAGTACTTC. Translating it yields CASSLVSGEEQYF. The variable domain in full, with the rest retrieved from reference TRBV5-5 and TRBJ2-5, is DAGVTQSPTHLIKTRGQQVTLRCSPISGHKSVSWYQQVLGQGPQFIFQYYEKEERGRGNFPDRFSARQFPNYSSELNVNALLLGDSALYLCASSLVSGEEQYFGPGTRLLVL.

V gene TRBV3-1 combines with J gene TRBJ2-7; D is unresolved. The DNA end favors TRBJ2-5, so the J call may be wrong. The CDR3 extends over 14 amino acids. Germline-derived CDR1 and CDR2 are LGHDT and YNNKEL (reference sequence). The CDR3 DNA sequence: TGTGCCAGCAGCCAAGATCGAATAGTGGAGACCCAGTACTTC. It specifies CASSQDRIVETQYF.

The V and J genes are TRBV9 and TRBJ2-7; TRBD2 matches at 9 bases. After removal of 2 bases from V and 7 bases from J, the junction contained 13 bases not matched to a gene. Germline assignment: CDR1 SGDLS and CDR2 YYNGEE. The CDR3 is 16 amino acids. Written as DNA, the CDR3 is TGTGCCAGCAGCGTTCTCAGTCGGGTAGCGGGGGAGGAGCAGTACTTC. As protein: CASSVLSRVAGEEQYF.

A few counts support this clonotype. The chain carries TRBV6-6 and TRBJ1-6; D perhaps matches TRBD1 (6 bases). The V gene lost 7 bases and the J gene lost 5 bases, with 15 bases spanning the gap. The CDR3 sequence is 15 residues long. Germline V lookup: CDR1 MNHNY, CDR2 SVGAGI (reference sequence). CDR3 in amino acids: CASTQIGQNNSPLHF. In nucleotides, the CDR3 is TGTGCCAGCACCCAGATTGGACAGAATAATTCACCCCTCCACTTT.

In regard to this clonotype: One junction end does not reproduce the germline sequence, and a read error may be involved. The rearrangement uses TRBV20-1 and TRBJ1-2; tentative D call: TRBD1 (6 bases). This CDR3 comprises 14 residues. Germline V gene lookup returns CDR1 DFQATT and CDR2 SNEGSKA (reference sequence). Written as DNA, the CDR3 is TGCGGTGCTAGAGTAGGGGGGGCGGGGTATGGCTACACCTTC. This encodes CGARVGGAGYGYTF.

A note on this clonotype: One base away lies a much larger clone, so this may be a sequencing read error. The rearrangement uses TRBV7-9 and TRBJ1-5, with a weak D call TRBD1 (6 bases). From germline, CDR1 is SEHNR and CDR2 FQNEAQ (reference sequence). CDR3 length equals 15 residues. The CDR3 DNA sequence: TGTGCCAGCAGCTTACCAGGGGTCAAAAATCAGCCCCGGCATTTT. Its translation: CASSLPGVKNQPRHF.